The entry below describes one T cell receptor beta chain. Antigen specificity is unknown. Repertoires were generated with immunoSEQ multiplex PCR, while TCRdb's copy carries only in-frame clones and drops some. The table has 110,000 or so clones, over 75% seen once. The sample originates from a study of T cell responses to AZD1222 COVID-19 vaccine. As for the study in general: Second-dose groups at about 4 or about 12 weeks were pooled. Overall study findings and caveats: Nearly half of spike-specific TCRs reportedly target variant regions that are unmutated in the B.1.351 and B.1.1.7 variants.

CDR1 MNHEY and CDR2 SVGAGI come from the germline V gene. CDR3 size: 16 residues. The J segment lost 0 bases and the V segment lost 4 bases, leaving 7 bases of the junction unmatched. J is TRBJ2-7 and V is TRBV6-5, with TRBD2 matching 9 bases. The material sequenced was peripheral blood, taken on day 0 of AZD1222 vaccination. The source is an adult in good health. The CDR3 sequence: CASSSQSSGSSYEQYF. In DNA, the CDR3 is TGTGCCAGCAGTTCCCAGAGTAGCGGGAGCTCCTACGAGCAGTACTTC.